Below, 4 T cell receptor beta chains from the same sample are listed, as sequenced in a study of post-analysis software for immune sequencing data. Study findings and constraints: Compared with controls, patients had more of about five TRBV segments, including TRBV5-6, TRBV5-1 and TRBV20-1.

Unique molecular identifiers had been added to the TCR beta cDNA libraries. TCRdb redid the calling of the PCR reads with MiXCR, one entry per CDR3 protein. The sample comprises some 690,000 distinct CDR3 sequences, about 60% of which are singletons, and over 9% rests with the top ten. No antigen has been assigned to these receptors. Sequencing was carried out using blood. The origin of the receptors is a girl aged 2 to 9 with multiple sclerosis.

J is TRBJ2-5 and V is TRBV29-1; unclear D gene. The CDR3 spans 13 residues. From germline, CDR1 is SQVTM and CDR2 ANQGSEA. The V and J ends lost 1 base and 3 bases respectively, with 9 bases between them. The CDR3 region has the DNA TGCAGCGTTGAAGCCCAGCCCGAAGAGACCCAGTACTTC. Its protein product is CSVEAQPEETQYF.

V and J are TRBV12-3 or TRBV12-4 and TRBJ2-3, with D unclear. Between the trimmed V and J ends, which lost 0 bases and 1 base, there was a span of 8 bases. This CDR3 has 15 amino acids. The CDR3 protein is CASSLAVVGTDTQYF. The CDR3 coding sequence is TGTGCCAGCAGTTTAGCTGTCGTCGGCACAGATACGCAGTATTTT.

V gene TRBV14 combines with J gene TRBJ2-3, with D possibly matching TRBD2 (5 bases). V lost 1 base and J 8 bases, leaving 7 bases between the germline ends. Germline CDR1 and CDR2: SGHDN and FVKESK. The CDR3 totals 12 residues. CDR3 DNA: TGTGCCAGCAGCCAAGTAGGAGGTACGCAGTATTTT. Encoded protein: CASSQVGGTQYF.

CDR3 in amino acids: CATSRDRAGIRRTEAFF. The CDR3 nucleotides read TGTGCCACCAGCAGAGATCGGGCAGGGATTCGACGAACTGAAGCTTTCTTT. The chain uses TRBV15 and TRBJ1-1; tentative D call: TRBD1 (5 bases). Germline CDR1 LNHNV, CDR2 YYDKDF (reference sequence). Trimming left V 0 bases short and J 5 bases short, with 19 bases between. The CDR3 loop spans 17 amino acids.